This paragraph reports one T cell receptor beta chain. Which antigen it targets is not known. Within one base of it there is no much larger clone, and no base qualities were kept. Each sample was amplified in two independent genomic DNA replicates, using approximately 550 ng for blood and around 1.5 ug for tumor or normal breast. TCRB sequencing of genomic DNA was carried out with the ImmunoSeq Intro kit according to the manufacturer's instructions. Multiplex PCR ran approximately 34 cycles with proprietary primers and spike-in control sequences for absolute quantification. Single-end 150-bp reads were used to sequence an 87-bp fragment spanning the CDR3 and the flanking V and J genes. Seven samples, with two replicates for each sample, were multiplexed per lane of an Illumina MiSeq using version 3.0 chemistry. Per the authors' processing: The vendor's proprietary pipeline handled the raw data processing, merging both replicates into a single result for each sample. Productive rearrangements sharing the V-gene family, CDR3 amino acid sequence and J-gene segment were defined as clonotypes. Clonality was calculated as 1 minus the normalized Shannon entropy (Pielou evenness) of TCRB abundances. To estimate T cell density, the total number of templates was divided by the number of input cells, which was inferred from the amount of DNA input. Total repertoire diversity and clonality were estimated with Recon using default parameters. Clonotypes with over 0.1% abundance in tumor and at least 32-fold higher abundance in tumor than in normal breast were defined as tumor-enriched. The clones in this table, taken by TCRdb from immuneACCESS, are in-frame only. Not every clone is retained; where verified, under half of the shortfall comes from an unresolved V gene, and the cause of the rest is unknown. From that table come the V and J calls and clone size; the DNA was used to work out D and trimming. In this sample the table shows 9,000 to 13,000 clones, around 75% of which occur a single time. Together, the top ten hold around 13% of the sample.

These data come from a study of early stage breast cancer tumors (dated by TCRdb to 2016 to 2017). Study-level background: Of the 15 to 20 invasive breast tumors, some twelve were found to be estrogen receptor-positive, progesterone receptor-positive and HER2-negative. Most of the 12 ER+/PR+/HER2- tumors were invasive ductal carcinomas, while the other four were invasive lobular carcinomas. The average read coverage per sample was roughly 10-fold. The samples as a whole yielded a few million detected templates, corresponding to about 1.1 million unique clonotypes.

The research as a whole found: Because the cohort was small, a breakdown by tumor subtype could not be done. Enriched TCRB sequences shared across patients were found to be mostly commonly generated sequences that were unlikely to play an important role in the tumor microenvironment. Greater similarity was observed between blood and normal breast repertoires than between blood and tumor repertoires, and tumor was distinguished from normal in most of the 16 patients when each tissue was compared with blood. Tumors showed about 2.3-fold higher T cell density and higher clonality than adjacent normal breast tissue. Sequencing bulk genomic DNA from unsorted cells could not capture chain pairing or functional markers like CD4, CD8 and FOXP3.

Dicing about 20-50 mg of tumor tissue typically gave a DNA yield of more than 2.5 ug. The study profiled bulk TCR beta-chain repertoires in matched peripheral blood, tumor and adjacent normal breast tissue taken from about 15 patients with early-stage breast cancer. After resection, visually identified tumor tissue was excised and placed in prechilled RNAlater. Using a TissueLyser II, 20-50 mg of tumor tissue was diced and homogenized in RLTplus buffer with beta-mercaptoethanol and antifoaming agent. The Qiagen AllPrep DNA/RNA Mini kit was used for genomic DNA extraction. The germline V gene provides CDR1 SGHTA and CDR2 FQGNSA. Here V drops 4 bases and J drops 4 bases, and the junction holds 8 bases not matched to any gene. The CDR3, cysteine through phenylalanine, is 16 amino acids long. The retained sequence is limited to the CDR3, 48 bases, with the frame set at the first base.

This clonotype was sampled from a person aged 70 to 85 with breast cancer. Recombination joined TRBV7-2 with TRBJ2-2, with 8 central nucleotides matching TRBD2. Sequencing was done on a sample of breast tumor tissue. The sequenced DNA: TGTGCCAGCAGCTCCGGACTAGCAGTGGTCACCGGGGAGCTGTTTTTT. This sequence encodes CASSSGLAVVTGELFF.